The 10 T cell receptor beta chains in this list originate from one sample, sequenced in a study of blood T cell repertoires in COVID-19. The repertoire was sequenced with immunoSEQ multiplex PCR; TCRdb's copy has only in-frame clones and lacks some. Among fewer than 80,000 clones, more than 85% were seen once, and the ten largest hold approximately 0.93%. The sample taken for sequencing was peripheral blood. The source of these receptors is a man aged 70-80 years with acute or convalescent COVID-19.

CDR3 nucleotide sequence: TGTGCCTGGAGCAAGGACAGGGTGGACACTGAAGCTTTCTTT. Translated: CAWSKDRVDTEAFF. The chain uses TRBV30 and TRBJ1-1; 8 bases agree with TRBD1. Per germline, CDR1 GTSNPN and CDR2 SVGIG (reference sequence). The CDR3 spans 14 residues. V shed 3 bases and J 3 bases; nucleotides not matched to a gene: 6. Variable domain in full (rest from reference TRBV30 and TRBJ1-1): SQTIHQWPATLVQPVGSPLSLECTVEGTSNPNLYWYRQAAGRGLQLLFYSVGIGQISSEVPQNLSASRPQDRQFILSSKKLLLSDSGFYLCAWSKDRVDTEAFFGQGTRLTVV.

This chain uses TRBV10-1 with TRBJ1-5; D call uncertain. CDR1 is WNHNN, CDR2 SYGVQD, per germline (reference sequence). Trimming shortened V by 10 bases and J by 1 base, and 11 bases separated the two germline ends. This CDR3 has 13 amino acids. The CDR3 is CATSGSSNQPQHF. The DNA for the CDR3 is TGCGCCACCTCCGGGAGCAGCAATCAGCCCCAGCATTTT.

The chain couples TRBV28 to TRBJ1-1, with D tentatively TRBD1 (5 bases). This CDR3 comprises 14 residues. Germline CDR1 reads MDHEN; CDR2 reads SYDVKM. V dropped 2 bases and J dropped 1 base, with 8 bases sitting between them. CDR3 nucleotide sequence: TGTGCCAGCAGTTTAGGGGGGACGAACACTGAAGCTTTCTTT. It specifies CASSLGGTNTEAFF.

The CDR3 coding sequence is TGTGCCAGCAGTTACTCGCGGAAAACTGGGGCCAACGTCCTGACTTTC. It translates to CASSYSRKTGANVLTF. The chain couples TRBV6-5 to TRBJ2-6; D unresolved. The CDR3 runs to 16 residues. Trimming took off 0 bases at V and 2 bases at J, with 8 bases between the two ends. Looked up from germline, CDR1 is MNHEY and CDR2 is SVGAGI.

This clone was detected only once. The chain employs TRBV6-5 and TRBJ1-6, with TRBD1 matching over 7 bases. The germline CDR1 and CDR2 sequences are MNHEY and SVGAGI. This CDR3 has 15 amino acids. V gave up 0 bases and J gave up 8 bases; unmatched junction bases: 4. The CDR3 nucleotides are TGTGCCAGCAGTTACTCAAATCAGGGGGATTCACCCCTCCACTTT. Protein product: CASSYSNQGDSPLHF.

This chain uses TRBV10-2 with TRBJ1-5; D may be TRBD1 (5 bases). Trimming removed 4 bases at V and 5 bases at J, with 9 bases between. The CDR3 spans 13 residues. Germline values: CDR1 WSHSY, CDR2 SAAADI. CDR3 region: CASSVKGDQPQHF. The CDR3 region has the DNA TGCGCCAGCAGTGTGAAAGGGGATCAGCCCCAGCATTTT.

The CDR3 nucleotides read TGCGCCAGCAGCCAAGGAGGCCTAGCGGGGGGAGGGGCAGATACGCAGTATTTT. Translated: CASSQGGLAGGGADTQYF. The chain employs TRBV4-1 and TRBJ2-3; TRBD2 matches at 11 bases. J lost 4 bases, V lost 1 base, and 10 bases had no gene match. Germline assignment: CDR1 MGHRA and CDR2 YSYEKL. This CDR3 spans 18 amino acids.

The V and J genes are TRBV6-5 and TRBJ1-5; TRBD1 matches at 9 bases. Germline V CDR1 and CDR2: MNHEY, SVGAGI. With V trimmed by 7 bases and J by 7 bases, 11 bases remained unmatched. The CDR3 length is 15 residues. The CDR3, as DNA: TGTGCCAGCAATGGAGGACAGGGGATCTCACAGCCCCAGCATTTT. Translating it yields CASNGGQGISQPQHF.

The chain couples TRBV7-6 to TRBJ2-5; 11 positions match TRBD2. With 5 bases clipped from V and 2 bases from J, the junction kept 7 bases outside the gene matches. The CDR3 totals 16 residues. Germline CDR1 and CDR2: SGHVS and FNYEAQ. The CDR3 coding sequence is TGTGCCAGCAGCCCTCTTACTAGCGGGGGACAAGAGACCCAGTACTTC. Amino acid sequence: CASSPLTSGGQETQYF.

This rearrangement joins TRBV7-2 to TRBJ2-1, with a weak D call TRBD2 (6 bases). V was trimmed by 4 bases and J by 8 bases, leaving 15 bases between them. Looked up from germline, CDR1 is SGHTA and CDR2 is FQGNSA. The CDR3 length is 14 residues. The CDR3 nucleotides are TGTGCCAGCAGCTCGACCCCGTGGGGGGATGAGCAGTTCTTC. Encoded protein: CASSSTPWGDEQFF.